This T cell receptor beta chain was profiled in a study of cytomegalovirus exposure and HLA in healthy donors. This clone showed up just a few times. Its antigen is as yet unknown. Primers for the PCR totalled 60 Vbeta and 13 Jbeta. In the authors' workflow: An analysis that came later counted approximately 76 million unique TCR beta chains, some 11 million shared. TCRdb's copy holds only in-frame clones and misses some; the assay was immunoSEQ multiplex PCR. V and J calls and clone size are given by that table; D and trimming were obtained from the DNA. The table lists roughly 180,000 clones, 82% of them singletons. The V gene's germline CDR1 is SGDLS and CDR2 YYNGEE. CDR3 length: 15 residues. Trimming took off 0 bases at V and 4 bases at J, with 14 bases between the two ends. General study points: Later, TCR association rates were found to vary by HLA locus, highest for DRB1 and lowest for HLA-C. Available immune exposure information was restricted to CMV serostatus only. Most sequenced TCRs were rare (though some public TCRs occurred in many donors).

The source material was PBMCs. This sequence was found in a male donor in good health and CMV-seronegative. This chain links TRBV9 with TRBJ2-7; possibly TRBD2 for D (7 bases). Here the CDR3 DNA reads TGTGCCAGCAGCGTAGCTGGGGGGGGCTGGTACGAGCAGTACTTC. The encoded protein is CASSVAGGGWYEQYF.